What follows are 22 T cell receptor beta chains derived from one specimen sequenced in a study of CD8 T cells in ankylosing spondylitis (dated by TCRdb to 2015 to 2018). Receptor amplification or capture employed 5' RACE. The run used an Illumina HiSeq 2500. Starting from the raw public reads, TCRdb applied fastp trimming at Q25, assembled clones with MiXCR and retained in-frame beta chains. Merged by CDR3 protein, the rows form single entries marked with the most common genes and DNA. For this sample there are fewer than 400,000 distinct CDR3 sequences; about 15% appear just once. The ten largest clones take up 0.95% to 1.4% of the sample. Sequences were obtained from blood, either unsorted or a sorted T cell fraction (not recorded which). The receptors derive from a male donor with ankylosing spondylitis or in good health (not recorded which).

This clonotype was detected only a few times. The chain links TRBV19 to TRBJ2-1, with 10 bases that match TRBD2. CDR1 and CDR2 (germline): LNHDA, SQIVND (reference sequence). V was pared by 5 bases and J by 9 bases, with 7 bases of the junction left unmatched. This CDR3 is 14 amino acids long. CDR3 in amino acids: CASSPPRLAGEQFF. CDR3 coding DNA: TGTGCCAGTAGTCCTCCCAGACTAGCGGGTGAGCAGTTCTTC.

This clonotype turned up a few times. The chain carries TRBV12-3 or TRBV12-4 and TRBJ2-6, with D maybe TRBD2 (6 bases). The CDR3 totals 17 residues. Trimming took 6 bases from V and 3 from J, leaving 18 bases between them. The chain's CDR3 is CASSPIGGVDGANVLTF. CDR3 nucleotide sequence: TGTGCCAGCAGCCCGATCGGAGGGGTTGATGGGGCCAACGTCCTGACTTTC.

This clonotype was seen many times. The rearrangement joins TRBV12-3 or TRBV12-4 to TRBJ1-5; 8 nucleotides align to TRBD1. The V gene end was trimmed by 3 bases and the J gene end by 7 bases; junction bases not matched to a gene: 8. The CDR3 is 15 amino acids. CDR3 region: CASSFSGQGSQPQHF. DNA for the CDR3: TGTGCCAGCAGTTTTTCCGGACAGGGAAGCCAGCCCCAGCATTTT.

This clonotype was found a few times. V gene TRBV12-3 or TRBV12-4 combines with J gene TRBJ2-7, with 9 bases lining up with TRBD2. Losses at the gene ends were 5 bases for V and 4 bases for J; bases not matched to a gene: 15. The CDR3 is made up of 17 amino acids. The DNA for the CDR3 is TGTGCCAGCAGTGGAAGCGATAGCGGGAGACAAGGTTACGAGCAGTACTTC. Residues: CASSGSDSGRQGYEQYF.

This clonotype turned up a few times. This rearrangement joins TRBV20-1 to TRBJ1-2; the match to TRBD1 covers 8 bases. CDR1 and CDR2 from the germline V gene are DFQATT and SNEGSKA (reference sequence). CDR3 length: 14 residues. Unmatched junction bases numbered 9, after V lost 5 bases and J lost 4 bases. As DNA, the CDR3 is TGCAGTGCTCCCCCAAGACAGGGGCCCTATGGCTACACCTTC. The encoded protein is CSAPPRQGPYGYTF.

This clonotype was picked up a small number of times. This chain uses TRBV3-1 with TRBJ2-7; D is perhaps TRBD1 or TRBD2 (7 bases each). CDR3 length: 15 amino acids. V was shortened by 5 bases and J by 3 bases, with 17 bases between the two germline ends. From germline, CDR1 is LGHDT and CDR2 YNNKEL (reference sequence). CDR3 residues: CASSYQQGEGYEQYF. The DNA of the CDR3 is TGTGCCAGCAGCTACCAGCAGGGGGAGGGCTACGAGCAGTACTTC.

This clonotype has only one observation. The rearrangement links TRBV5-1 to TRBJ2-7; D remains ambiguous. CDR3 length: 16 amino acids. CDR1 is SGHRS, CDR2 YFSETQ, per germline. Trimming took off 2 bases at V and 2 bases at J, with 17 bases between the two ends. CDR3 coding DNA: TGCGCCAGCAGCTTAACAATAGGACGGATTACCTACGAGCAGTACTTC. Its protein product is CASSLTIGRITYEQYF.

This clonotype was seen more than once but under ten times. The rearrangement links TRBV7-2 to TRBJ1-6, with 11 bases fitting TRBD1. The germline V gene encodes CDR1 SGHTA and CDR2 FQGNSA. Trimming cost V 8 bases and J 7 bases; bases outside gene matches: 16. This CDR3 is built from 18 residues. CDR3 protein: CASGIPGQGVGGNSPLHF. For the CDR3, the DNA is TGTGCCAGCGGCATACCGGGACAGGGGGTTGGAGGGAATTCACCCCTCCACTTT.

The chain has TRBV20-1 and TRBJ2-5; TRBD2 matches 10 bases. This CDR3 is 16 amino acids long. Unmatched junction bases numbered 14, after V lost 5 bases and J lost 5 bases. The germline CDR1 and CDR2 sequences are DFQATT and SNEGSKA (reference sequence). The CDR3 coding sequence is TGCAGTGCTGGGAAACCTTGGCCAGCGGGAGGGGAGACCCAGTACTTC. This translates into CSAGKPWPAGGETQYF.

This chain uses TRBV2 with TRBJ2-7; D is perhaps TRBD1 (5 bases). CDR1 is SNHLY and CDR2 is FYNNEI in the germline V gene. This CDR3 region has 13 residues. V lost 4 bases, J lost 5 bases, and 12 bases lay in between. The CDR3, as DNA: TGTGCCAGCAGTGCAGAAGGGGTCCACGAGCAGTACTTC. Protein: CASSAEGVHEQYF.

The V and J genes are TRBV12-3 or TRBV12-4 and TRBJ2-1; D not resolved. The ends were cut back, 6 bases at V and 9 bases at J, with 12 bases in the middle. CDR3 length: 12 amino acids. CDR3 bases: TGTGCCAGCAGCCTACATAACGGTGAGCAGTTCTTC. As protein: CASSLHNGEQFF.

This clonotype came up a few times. This chain uses TRBV3-1 with TRBJ1-6; the D is unclear. This CDR3 spans 17 amino acids. V gave up 4 bases and J gave up 0 bases, with 13 bases separating them. The V gene's germline CDR1 is LGHDT and CDR2 YNNKEL (reference sequence). Here the CDR3 DNA reads TGTGCCAGCAGCCCTGGCTACTCGAGCTCCTATAATTCACCCCTCCACTTT. Its translation is CASSPGYSSSYNSPLHF.

This clonotype was detected a few times. This chain connects TRBV20-1 to TRBJ2-7; possible D gene TRBD2, 6 bases. Deletions cut 2 bases from V and 3 bases from J, with 14 bases between. The CDR3 runs 14 residues. The germline CDR1 and CDR2 sequences are DFQATT and SNEGSKA (reference sequence). The CDR3 here is CSARSPGVNYEQYF. Here the CDR3 DNA reads TGCAGTGCTAGATCCCCGGGGGTCAACTACGAGCAGTACTTC.

This clonotype was seen only a few times. The chain couples TRBV10-3 to TRBJ2-1; 8 bases are shared with TRBD2. Germline V gene lookup returns CDR1 ENHRY and CDR2 SYGVKD. The CDR3 extends over 15 amino acids. The ends lost 3 bases at V and 4 bases at J; junction bases unmatched: 5. This CDR3 reads CAISDSGGEYNEQFF. The DNA of the CDR3 is TGTGCCATCAGTGACTCGGGGGGGGAGTACAATGAGCAGTTCTTC.

V usage is TRBV6-5 and J usage is TRBJ1-4; possibly TRBD1 for D (5 bases). The germline V gene encodes CDR1 MNHEY and CDR2 SVGAGI. Trimming pared 0 bases from V and 4 bases from J, leaving 9 bases between. CDR3 size: 15 residues. The CDR3 spells CASSYSGRVNEKLFF. In nucleotides, the CDR3 is TGTGCCAGCAGTTACTCGGGCAGGGTTAATGAAAAACTGTTTTTT.

The genes are TRBV3-1 and TRBJ2-1; D unclear. CDR1 is LGHDT, CDR2 YNNKEL, per germline (reference sequence). V gave up 5 bases and J gave up 7 bases, with 15 bases separating them. The CDR3 totals 14 residues. DNA of the CDR3: TGTGCCAGCAGCACGACGCCGGCTAGGAATGAGCAGTTCTTC. Protein sequence: CASSTTPARNEQFF.

This clonotype occurred a few times. The chain has TRBV10-3 and TRBJ2-3; 8 nucleotides line up with TRBD1. V dropped 2 bases and J dropped 4; count of bases not matched to a gene: 5. This CDR3 is built from 15 residues. In germline, CDR1 is ENHRY, CDR2 SYGVKD. The CDR3 DNA is TGTGCCATCAGTGAGCCGACAGGGGTGGCAGATACGCAGTATTTT. Protein sequence: CAISEPTGVADTQYF.

This clonotype showed up many times. The chain has TRBV5-1 and TRBJ2-3; D might be TRBD1 (6 bases). Trimming removed 4 bases at V and 2 bases at J, with 11 bases between. CDR3 size: 14 residues. Germline loops: CDR1 SGHRS, CDR2 YFSETQ. CDR3: CASSPGDFTDTQYF. The CDR3 bases are TGCGCCAGCAGCCCAGGGGATTTCACAGATACGCAGTATTTT. The whole variable domain, filled in from reference TRBV5-1 and TRBJ2-3, reads KAGVTQTPRYLIKTRGQQVTLSCSPISGHRSVSWYQQTPGQGLQFLFEYFSETQRNKGNFPGRFSGRQFSNSRSEMNVSTLELGDSALYLCASSPGDFTDTQYFGPGTRLTVL.

This rearrangement joins TRBV4-2 to TRBJ1-2; 9 positions match TRBD1. This CDR3 spans 15 amino acids. Trimming cost V 3 bases and J 7 bases; bases outside gene matches: 9. The germline CDR1 and CDR2 sequences are LGHNA and YNFKEQ. CDR3: CASSQTQGAARGYTF. CDR3 DNA: TGTGCCAGCAGCCAGACACAGGGGGCCGCTCGTGGCTACACCTTC.

CDR3 sequence reads: CASSLGGGANTEAFF. CDR3 sequence (DNA): TGCGCCAGCAGCTTGGGCGGGGGGGCGAACACTGAAGCTTTCTTT. This chain uses TRBV5-1 with TRBJ1-1; D possibly corresponds to TRBD1 (6 bases). This CDR3 comprises 15 residues. V dropped 0 bases and J dropped 1 base, with 10 bases sitting between them. The V gene's germline CDR1 is SGHRS and CDR2 YFSETQ.

V and J are TRBV9 and TRBJ2-1, with TRBD2 matching over 7 bases. The ends lost 6 bases at V and 6 bases at J; junction bases unmatched: 15. Germline V gene data show CDR1 as SGDLS and CDR2 as YYNGEE. The CDR3 loop spans 16 amino acids. The DNA of the CDR3 is TGTGCCAGCACCGTTATGACCACCCGGGAGGTCAATGAGCAGTTCTTC. Translation: CASTVMTTREVNEQFF.

This clonotype has only a few counts. The genes are TRBV5-1 and TRBJ2-1; D may be TRBD2 (7 bases). The CDR3 is made up of 17 amino acids. The ends were cut back, 0 bases at V and 2 bases at J, with 15 bases in the middle. CDR1 is SGHRS, CDR2 YFSETQ, per germline. The CDR3 protein is CASSLEGGGGPYNEQFF. CDR3 DNA: TGCGCCAGCAGCTTGGAGGGGGGAGGGGGACCCTACAATGAGCAGTTCTTC.